This T cell receptor beta chain was sequenced in a study of PD-1 blockade in classical Hodgkin lymphoma. CDR1 is SGHTA and CDR2 is FQGNSA in the germline V gene. After removal of 10 bases from V and 6 bases from J, the junction contained 11 bases not matched to a gene. CDR3 length equals 15 residues. Repertoires were generated with immunoSEQ multiplex PCR, while TCRdb's copy carries only in-frame clones and drops some. Of around 50,000 clones listed, around 76% are singletons. As to time point: cycle 4 day 1 (C4D1), after about 6 weeks of nivolumab. Every patient was affected by relapse after autologous stem cell transplantation, while exposure to brentuximab vedotin was not uniform.

The rearrangement joins TRBV7-2 to TRBJ1-6; 8 positions match TRBD1. The TCR originated in a human donor with classical Hodgkin lymphoma. The sequencing used peripheral blood mononuclear cells (PBMCs), collected before the fourth cycle of nivolumab. Written as DNA, the CDR3 is TGTGCCATCCAACCCGGGACAGGATTTAATTCACCCCTCCACTTT. As protein: CAIQPGTGFNSPLHF.